This TCR beta chain was obtained from a study of CD4 T cells in relation to SARS-CoV-2 and coronaviruses. Regarding the study as a whole: Monoreactive clones expanded significantly more to SARS-CoV-2 than crossreactive clones did. Culture-expanded clones reflect memory recall rather than primary priming during culture.

TCRdb's table, derived via immunoSEQ multiplex PCR, lists solely in-frame clones and lacks some. The data show some 70,000 clones, approximately 93% seen once. Unexposed donor CD4+ T cells date from 2011-2018, before the COVID-19 pandemic. Naive and memory CD4+ T cells came from enriched cryopreserved PBMCs. Worth noting for this clone: Its target is unknown.

The receptor's source is a human donor in good health. The sequenced material came from naive CD4+ T cells from PBMCs. Subset of the sample: naive CD4+ T cells isolated by negative enrichment.

CDR3 residues: CASSTIGAQETQYF. DNA of the CDR3: TGCGCCAGCAGCACTATCGGCGCTCAAGAGACCCAGTACTTC. The V gene is TRBV5-1, the J gene TRBJ2-5; D is uncertain. The CDR3 totals 14 residues. Germline-derived CDR1 and CDR2 are SGHRS and YFSETQ. The V gene lost 4 bases and the J gene lost 2 bases, with 12 bases spanning the gap.